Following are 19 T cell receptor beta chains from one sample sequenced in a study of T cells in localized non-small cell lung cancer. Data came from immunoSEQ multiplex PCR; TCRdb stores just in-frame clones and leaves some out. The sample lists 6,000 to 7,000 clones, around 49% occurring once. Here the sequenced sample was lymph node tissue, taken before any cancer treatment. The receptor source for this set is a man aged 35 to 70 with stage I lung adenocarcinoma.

CDR3 sequence (DNA): TGTGCCAGTAGTATTTATCTCCAAGAGACCCAGTACTTC. Its protein product is CASSIYLQETQYF. The chain uses TRBV19 and TRBJ2-5; D is unclear. The CDR3 length is 13 residues. Trimming took off 3 bases at V and 1 base at J, with 6 bases between the two ends. Germline V gene data show CDR1 as LNHDA and CDR2 as SQIVND (reference sequence).

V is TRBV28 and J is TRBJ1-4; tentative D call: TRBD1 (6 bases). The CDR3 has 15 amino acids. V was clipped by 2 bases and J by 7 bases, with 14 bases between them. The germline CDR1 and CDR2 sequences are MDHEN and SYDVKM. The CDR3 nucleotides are TGTGCCAGCAGTTTAGGCCGGGGGCAGGGTGAAAAACTGTTTTTT. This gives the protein CASSLGRGQGEKLFF.

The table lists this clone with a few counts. Written as DNA, the CDR3 is TGTGCCTGGAATGAGGGGGCTAGCGACGAGCAGTACTTC. Translation gives CAWNEGASDEQYF. The genes are TRBV30 and TRBJ2-7; TRBD1 is a possible D gene (7 bases). The CDR3 is 13 residues long. Germline CDR1 GTSNPN, CDR2 SVGIG (reference sequence). Trimming cost V 4 bases and J 5 bases, with 15 bases left between them.

The CDR3 coding sequence is TGTGCCACCTCGCGCCTGGGACAGGGGACGGAGACCCAGTACTTC. This gives the protein CATSRLGQGTETQYF. The chain carries TRBV6-8 and TRBJ2-5; TRBD1 matches at 10 bases. V gave up 10 bases and J gave up 5 bases; unmatched junction bases: 13. In germline, CDR1 is MNHGY, CDR2 SAAAGT. The length of the CDR3 is 15 residues.

The CDR3 protein is CSVLRTGNYGYTF. In DNA, the CDR3 is TGCAGCGTCTTGAGGACAGGGAACTATGGCTACACCTTC. V is TRBV29-1 and J is TRBJ1-2; 8 nucleotides align to TRBD1. After removal of 6 bases from V and 2 bases from J, the junction contained 5 bases not matched to a gene. This CDR3 region has 13 residues. The V gene's germline CDR1 is SQVTM and CDR2 ANQGSEA.

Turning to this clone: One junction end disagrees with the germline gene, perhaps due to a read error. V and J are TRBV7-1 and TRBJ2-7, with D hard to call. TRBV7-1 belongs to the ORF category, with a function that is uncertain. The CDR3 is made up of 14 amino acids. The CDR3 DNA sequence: TGTACCAGCAGCTTGTATGGACGGATCTACGAGCAGTACTTC. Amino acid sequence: CTSSLYGRIYEQYF.

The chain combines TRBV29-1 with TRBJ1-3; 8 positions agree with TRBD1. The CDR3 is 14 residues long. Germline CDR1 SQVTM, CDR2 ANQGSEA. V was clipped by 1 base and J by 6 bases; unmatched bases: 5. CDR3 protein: CSVEAQDRVNTIYF. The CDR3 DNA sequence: TGCAGCGTTGAAGCTCAGGACAGGGTAAACACCATATATTTT.

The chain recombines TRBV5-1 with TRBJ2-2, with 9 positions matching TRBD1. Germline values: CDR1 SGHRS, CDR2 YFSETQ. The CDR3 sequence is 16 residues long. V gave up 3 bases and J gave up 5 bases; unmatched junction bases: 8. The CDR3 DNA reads TGCGCCAGCAGCTCCCAGGGCGGGACAGGGACCGGGGAGCTGTTTTTT. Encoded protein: CASSSQGGTGTGELFF.

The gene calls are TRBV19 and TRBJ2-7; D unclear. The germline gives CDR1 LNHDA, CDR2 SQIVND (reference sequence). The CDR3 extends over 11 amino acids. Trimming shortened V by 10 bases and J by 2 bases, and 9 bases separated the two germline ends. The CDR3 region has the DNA TGTGCCACCAAGAGGCCCTACGAGCAGTACTTC. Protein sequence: CATKRPYEQYF.

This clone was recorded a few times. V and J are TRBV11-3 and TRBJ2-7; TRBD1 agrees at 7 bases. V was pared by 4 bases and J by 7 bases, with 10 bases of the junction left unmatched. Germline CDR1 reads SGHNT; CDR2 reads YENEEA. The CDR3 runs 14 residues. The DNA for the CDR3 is TGTGCCAGCAGCTCCCCGACAGGGCCGGAAGAGCAGTACTTC. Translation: CASSSPTGPEEQYF.

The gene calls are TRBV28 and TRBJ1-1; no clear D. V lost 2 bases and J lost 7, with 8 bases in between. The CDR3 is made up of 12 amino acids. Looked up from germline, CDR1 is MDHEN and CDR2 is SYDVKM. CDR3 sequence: CASSLGDDEAFF. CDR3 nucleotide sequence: TGTGCCAGCAGTTTAGGGGATGATGAAGCTTTCTTT.

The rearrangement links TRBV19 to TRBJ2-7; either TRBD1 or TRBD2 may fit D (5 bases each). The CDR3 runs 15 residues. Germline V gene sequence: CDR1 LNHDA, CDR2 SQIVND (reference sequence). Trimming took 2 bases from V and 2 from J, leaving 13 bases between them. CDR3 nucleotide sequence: TGTGCCAGTAGTATATACCGGGACGGTACCTACGAGCAGTACTTC. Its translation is CASSIYRDGTYEQYF.

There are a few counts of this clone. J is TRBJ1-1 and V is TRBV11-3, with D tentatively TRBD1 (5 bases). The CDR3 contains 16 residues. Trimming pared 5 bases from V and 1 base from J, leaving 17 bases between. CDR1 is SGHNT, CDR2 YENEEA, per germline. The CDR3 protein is CASSQAQGEGNTEAFF. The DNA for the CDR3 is TGTGCCAGCAGCCAAGCGCAGGGTGAGGGGAACACTGAAGCTTTCTTT.

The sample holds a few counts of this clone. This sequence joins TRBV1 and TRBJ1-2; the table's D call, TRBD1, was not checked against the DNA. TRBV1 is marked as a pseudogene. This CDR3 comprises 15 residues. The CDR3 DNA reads TGCGCCAGCAGCCAAGAGATGGACAGATTCTATGGCTACACCTTC. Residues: CASSQEMDRFYGYTF.

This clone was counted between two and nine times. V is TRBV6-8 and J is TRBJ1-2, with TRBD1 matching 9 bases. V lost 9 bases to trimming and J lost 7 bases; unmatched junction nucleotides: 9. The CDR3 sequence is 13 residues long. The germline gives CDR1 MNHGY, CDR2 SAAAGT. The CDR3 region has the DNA TGTGCCAGTTCCGGGACAGGGACCTCTGGCTACACCTTC. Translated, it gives CASSGTGTSGYTF.

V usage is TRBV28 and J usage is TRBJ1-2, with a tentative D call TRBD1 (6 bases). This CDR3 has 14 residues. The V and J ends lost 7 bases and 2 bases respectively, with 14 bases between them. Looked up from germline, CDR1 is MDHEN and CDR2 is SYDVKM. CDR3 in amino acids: CASTVYRDNYGYTF. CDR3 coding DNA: TGTGCCAGCACCGTATACAGGGACAACTATGGCTACACCTTC.

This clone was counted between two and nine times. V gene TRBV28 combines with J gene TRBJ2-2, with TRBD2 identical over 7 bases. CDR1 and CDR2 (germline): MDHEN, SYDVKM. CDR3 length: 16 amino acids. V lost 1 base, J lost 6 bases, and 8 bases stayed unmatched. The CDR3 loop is CASSLYRSGRPGELFF. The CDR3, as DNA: TGTGCCAGCAGTTTATATAGATCCGGGAGGCCCGGGGAGCTGTTTTTT.

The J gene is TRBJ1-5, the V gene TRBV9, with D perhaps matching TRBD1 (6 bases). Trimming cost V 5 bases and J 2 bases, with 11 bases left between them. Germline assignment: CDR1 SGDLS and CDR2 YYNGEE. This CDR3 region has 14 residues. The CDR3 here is CASRQGGGNQPQHF. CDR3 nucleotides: TGTGCCAGCAGACAGGGAGGCGGCAATCAGCCCCAGCATTTT.

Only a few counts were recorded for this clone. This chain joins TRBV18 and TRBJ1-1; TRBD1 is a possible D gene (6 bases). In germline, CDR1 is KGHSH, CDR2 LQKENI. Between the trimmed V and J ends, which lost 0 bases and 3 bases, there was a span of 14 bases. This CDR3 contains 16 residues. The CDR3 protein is CASSPPRGSWYTEAFF. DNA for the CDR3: TGTGCCAGCTCACCACCGAGGGGGAGCTGGTACACTGAAGCTTTCTTT.